The next 8 T cell receptor beta chains were all read from a single sample in a study of shared clonotypes between healthy human individuals. As defined, naive CD8 cells were CD45RO-negative and positively selected for CCR7, with terminally differentiated effector memory CD45RA+ cells excluded. Clones were read by immunoSEQ multiplex PCR, and TCRdb kept only the in-frame ones, dropping some. Of about 2.1 million clones detected, around 93% appear once; the ten largest clones hold around 1.8%. The specimen was naive CD8+ T cells from PBMCs. The receptors here all came from a man between 18 and 35 years old in good health. Some clones in this sample may be carry-over from other donors' samples.

The genes are TRBV5-1 and TRBJ2-7, with 11 bases aligning to TRBD2. The CDR3 sequence is 18 residues long. J lost 4 bases, V lost 4 bases, and 16 bases had no gene match. CDR1 and CDR2 (germline): SGHRS, YFSETQ. The CDR3 region has the DNA TGCGCCAGCAGCCCCTCGACTAGCGGGGAACCCAACCCTTACGAGCAGTACTTC. Its translation is CASSPSTSGEPNPYEQYF.

Notes on this clone: Other DNA variants within this sample encode the same CDR3. The J gene is TRBJ2-7, the V gene TRBV9, with D perhaps TRBD1 (6 bases). The germline V gene has CDR1 SGDLS and CDR2 YYNGEE. There are 14 residues in the CDR3. V was shortened by 3 bases and J by 0 bases, with 10 bases between the two germline ends. This CDR3 is CASSAGGRSYEQYF. DNA of the CDR3: TGTGCCAGCAGCGCTGGGGGCCGCTCCTACGAGCAGTACTTC.

The chain combines TRBV15 with TRBJ2-3; 9 positions agree with TRBD2. Germline lookup yields CDR1 LNHNV and CDR2 YYDKDF (reference sequence). The CDR3 totals 16 residues. With 5 bases clipped from V and 2 bases from J, the junction kept 8 bases outside the gene matches. Here the CDR3 reads CATSARAGGNTDTQYF. CDR3 DNA sequence: TGTGCCACCAGCGCCCGAGCGGGAGGTAACACAGATACGCAGTATTTT.

The J gene is TRBJ2-1, the V gene TRBV27; no clear D gene. The V gene lost 5 bases and the J gene lost 4 bases, with 15 bases spanning the gap. This CDR3 is built from 15 residues. Germline CDR1 is MNHEY and CDR2 is SMNVEV (reference sequence). The DNA for the CDR3 is TGTGCCAGCAGTCCATACCCTGGGATTTACAATGAGCAGTTCTTC. Protein product: CASSPYPGIYNEQFF.

This chain joins TRBV29-1 and TRBJ2-7, with D unclear. V lost 4 bases and J 0 bases, leaving 7 bases between the germline ends. This CDR3 is built from 12 residues. Germline loops: CDR1 SQVTM, CDR2 ANQGSEA. The CDR3 spells CSVGVNSYEQYF. CDR3 DNA sequence: TGCAGCGTTGGAGTTAACTCCTACGAGCAGTACTTC.

The chain carries TRBV4-3 and TRBJ2-1; D is perhaps TRBD2 (6 bases). This CDR3 is 17 amino acids long. Trimming took 0 bases from V and 4 from J, leaving 16 bases between them. The V gene's germline CDR1 is LGHNA and CDR2 YSLEER. The DNA of the CDR3 is TGCGCCAGCAGCCAAGAAAGGATACTAGCATTTTACAATGAGCAGTTCTTC. Protein product: CASSQERILAFYNEQFF.

Only one count was recorded for this clone. The J gene is TRBJ2-1, the V gene TRBV7-9; D gene unclear. The CDR3 consists of 12 residues. V was cut by 5 bases and J by 6 bases, with 8 bases left in between. Germline V gene sequence: CDR1 SEHNR, CDR2 FQNEAQ (reference sequence). CDR3 DNA: TGTGCCAGCAGCCCTCTAGTCAATGAGCAGTTCTTC. Protein: CASSPLVNEQFF.

The chain joins TRBV7-2 to TRBJ2-7, with TRBD1 matching over 8 bases. Trimming cost V 2 bases and J 4 bases; bases outside gene matches: 4. CDR3 length: 14 residues. From germline, CDR1 is SGHTA and CDR2 FQGNSA. The CDR3 is CASSLQGAGYEQYF. The CDR3 DNA reads as TGTGCCAGCAGCTTACAGGGGGCTGGATACGAGCAGTACTTC.